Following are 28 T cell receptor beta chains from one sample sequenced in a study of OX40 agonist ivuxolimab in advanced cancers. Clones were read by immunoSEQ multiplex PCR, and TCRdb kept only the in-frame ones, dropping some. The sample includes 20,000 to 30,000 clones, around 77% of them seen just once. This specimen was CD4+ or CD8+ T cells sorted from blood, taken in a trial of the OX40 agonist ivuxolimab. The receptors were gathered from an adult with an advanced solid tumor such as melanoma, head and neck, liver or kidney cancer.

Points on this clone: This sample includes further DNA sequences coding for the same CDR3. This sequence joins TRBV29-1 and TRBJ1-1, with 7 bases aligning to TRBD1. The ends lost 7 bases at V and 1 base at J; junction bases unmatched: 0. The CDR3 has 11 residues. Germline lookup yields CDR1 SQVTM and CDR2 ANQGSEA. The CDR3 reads CSGQGNTEAFF. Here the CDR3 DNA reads TGCAGCGGACAGGGGAACACTGAAGCTTTCTTT. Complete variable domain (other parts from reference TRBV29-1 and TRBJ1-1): SAVISQKPSRDICQRGTSLTIQCQVDSQVTMMFWYRQQPGQSLTLIATANQGSEATYESGFVIDKFPISRPNLTFSTLTVSNMSPEDSSIYLCSGQGNTEAFFGQGTRLTVV.

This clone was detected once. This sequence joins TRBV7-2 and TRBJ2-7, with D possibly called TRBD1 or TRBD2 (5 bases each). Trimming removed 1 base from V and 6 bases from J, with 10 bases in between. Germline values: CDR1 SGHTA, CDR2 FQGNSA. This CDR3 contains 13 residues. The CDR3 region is CASSLGGMGEQYF. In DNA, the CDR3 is TGTGCCAGCAGCTTAGGGGGGATGGGCGAGCAGTACTTC.

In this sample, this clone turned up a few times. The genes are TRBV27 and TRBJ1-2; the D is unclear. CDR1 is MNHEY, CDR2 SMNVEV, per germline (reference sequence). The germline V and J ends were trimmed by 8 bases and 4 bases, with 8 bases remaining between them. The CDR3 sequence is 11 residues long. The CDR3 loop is CASGVGYGYTF. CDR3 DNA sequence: TGTGCCAGCGGGGTTGGCTATGGCTACACCTTC.

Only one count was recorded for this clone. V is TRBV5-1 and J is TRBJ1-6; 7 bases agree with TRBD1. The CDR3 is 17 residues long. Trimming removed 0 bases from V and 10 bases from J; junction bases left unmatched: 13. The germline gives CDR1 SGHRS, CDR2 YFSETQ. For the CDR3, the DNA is TGCGCCAGCAGCTTGGGATTAAGACAGGGCCTTGGCTCACCCCTCCACTTT. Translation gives CASSLGLRQGLGSPLHF. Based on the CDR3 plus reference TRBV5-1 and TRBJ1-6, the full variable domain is KAGVTQTPRYLIKTRGQQVTLSCSPISGHRSVSWYQQTPGQGLQFLFEYFSETQRNKGNFPGRFSGRQFSNSRSEMNVSTLELGDSALYLCASSLGLRQGLGSPLHFGNGTRLTVT.

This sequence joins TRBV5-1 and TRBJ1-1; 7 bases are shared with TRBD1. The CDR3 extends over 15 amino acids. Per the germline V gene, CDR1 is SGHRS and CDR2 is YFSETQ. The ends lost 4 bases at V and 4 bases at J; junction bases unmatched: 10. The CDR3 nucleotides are TGCGCCAGCAGCCCGCCCCGACAGGGAGGCACTGAAGCTTTCTTT. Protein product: CASSPPRQGGTEAFF. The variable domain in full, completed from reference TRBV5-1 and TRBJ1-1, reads KAGVTQTPRYLIKTRGQQVTLSCSPISGHRSVSWYQQTPGQGLQFLFEYFSETQRNKGNFPGRFSGRQFSNSRSEMNVSTLELGDSALYLCASSPPRQGGTEAFFGQGTRLTVV.

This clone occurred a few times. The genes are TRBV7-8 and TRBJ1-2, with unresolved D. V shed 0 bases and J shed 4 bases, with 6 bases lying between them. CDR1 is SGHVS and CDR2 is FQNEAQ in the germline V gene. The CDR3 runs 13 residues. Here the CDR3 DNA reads TGTGCCAGCAGCTTAGCTCAGCTCTATGGCTACACCTTC. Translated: CASSLAQLYGYTF. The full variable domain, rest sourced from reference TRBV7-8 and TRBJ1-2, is GAGVSQSPRYKVAKRGQDVALRCDPISGHVSLFWYQQALGQGPEFLTYFQNEAQLDKSGLPSDRFFAERPEGSVSTLKIQRTQQEDSAVYLCASSLAQLYGYTFGSGTRLTVV.

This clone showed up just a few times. As DNA, the CDR3 is TGTGCCAGCAGTTTTGGGACAGAGAGCGAAAAACTGTTTTTT. Translation: CASSFGTESEKLFF. The rearrangement uses TRBV6-5 and TRBJ1-4, with 7 bases that match TRBD1. Losses at the gene ends were 4 bases for V and 8 bases for J; bases not matched to a gene: 7. This CDR3 contains 14 residues. Germline CDR1 MNHEY, CDR2 SVGAGI.

CDR3 coding DNA: TGTGCCATCGGGACAGCCGATGAAAAACTGTTTTTT. Translated, it gives CAIGTADEKLFF. The V gene is TRBV10-3, the J gene TRBJ1-4; 7 bases map to TRBD1. Germline CDR1 ENHRY, CDR2 SYGVKD. The CDR3 has 12 residues. The J segment lost 6 bases and the V segment lost 8 bases, leaving 3 bases of the junction unmatched.

The CDR3 DNA sequence: TGCAGTGCTAGATCCGACAGGGGGCACACCTTC. Translated, it gives CSARSDRGHTF. This sequence joins TRBV20-1 and TRBJ1-2; 10 bases are a match to TRBD1. The CDR3 runs to 11 residues. The J segment lost 12 bases and the V segment lost 2 bases, leaving 3 bases of the junction unmatched. Germline CDR1 is DFQATT and CDR2 is SNEGSKA (reference sequence).

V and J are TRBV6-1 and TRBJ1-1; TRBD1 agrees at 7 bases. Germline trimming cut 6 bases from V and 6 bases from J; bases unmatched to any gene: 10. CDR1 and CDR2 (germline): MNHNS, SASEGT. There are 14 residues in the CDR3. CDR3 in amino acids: CASRTGQLSAEAFF. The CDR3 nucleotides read TGTGCCAGCAGGACGGGACAGTTGTCTGCTGAAGCTTTCTTT.

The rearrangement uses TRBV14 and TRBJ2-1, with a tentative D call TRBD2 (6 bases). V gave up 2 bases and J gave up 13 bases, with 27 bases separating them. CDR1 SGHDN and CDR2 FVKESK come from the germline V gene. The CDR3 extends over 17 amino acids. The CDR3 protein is CASSQKKEGPTRRGQFF. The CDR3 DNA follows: TGTGCCAGCAGCCAAAAAAAGGAGGGGCCTACTAGACGCGGACAGTTCTTC.

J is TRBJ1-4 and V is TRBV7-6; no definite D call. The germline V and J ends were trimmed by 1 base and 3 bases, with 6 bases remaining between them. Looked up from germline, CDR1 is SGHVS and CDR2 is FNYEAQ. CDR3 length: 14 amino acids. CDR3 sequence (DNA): TGTGCCAGCAGCTTAGTAATGGCTAATGAAAAACTGTTTTTT. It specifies CASSLVMANEKLFF.

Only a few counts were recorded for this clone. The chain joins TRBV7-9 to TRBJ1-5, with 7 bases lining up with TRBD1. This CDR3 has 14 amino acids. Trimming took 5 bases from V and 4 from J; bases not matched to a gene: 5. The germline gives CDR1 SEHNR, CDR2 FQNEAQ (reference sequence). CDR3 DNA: TGTGCCAGCAGCCTAGGGACAGTGAATCAGCCCCAGCATTTT. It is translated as CASSLGTVNQPQHF. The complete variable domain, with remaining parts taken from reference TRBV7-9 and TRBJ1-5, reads DTGVSQNPRHKITKRGQNVTFRCDPISEHNRLYWYRQTLGQGPEFLTYFQNEAQLEKSRLLSDRFSAERPKGSFSTLEIQRTEQGDSAMYLCASSLGTVNQPQHFGDGTRLSIL.

CDR3 region: CASSPQGNYGYTF. In nucleotides, the CDR3 is TGTGCCAGCAGCCCACAGGGGAACTATGGCTACACCTTC. The chain recombines TRBV28 with TRBJ1-2; 7 nucleotides align to TRBD1. The V gene's germline CDR1 is MDHEN and CDR2 SYDVKM. The CDR3 covers 13 residues. The J segment lost 2 bases and the V segment lost 6 bases, leaving 3 bases of the junction unmatched.

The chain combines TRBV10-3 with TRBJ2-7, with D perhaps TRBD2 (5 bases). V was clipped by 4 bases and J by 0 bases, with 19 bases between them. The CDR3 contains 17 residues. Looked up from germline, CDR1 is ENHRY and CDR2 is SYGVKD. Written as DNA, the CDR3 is TGTGCCATCAGTGTGGCACTAGTGAATTCTAGCTCCTACGAGCAGTACTTC. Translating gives CAISVALVNSSSYEQYF.

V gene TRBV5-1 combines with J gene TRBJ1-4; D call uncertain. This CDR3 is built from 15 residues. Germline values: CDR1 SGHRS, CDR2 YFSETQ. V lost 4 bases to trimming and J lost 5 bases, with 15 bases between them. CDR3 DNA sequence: TGCGCCAGCAGCCCGGGATGGACCCAAAATGAAAAACTGTTTTTT. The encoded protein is CASSPGWTQNEKLFF.

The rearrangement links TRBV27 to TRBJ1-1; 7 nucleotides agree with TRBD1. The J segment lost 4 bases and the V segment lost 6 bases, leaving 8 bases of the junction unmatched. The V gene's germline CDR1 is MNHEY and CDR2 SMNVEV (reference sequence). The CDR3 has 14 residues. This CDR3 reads CASRGGGWITEAFF. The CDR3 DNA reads TGTGCCAGCAGGGGAGGGGGCTGGATCACTGAAGCTTTCTTT.

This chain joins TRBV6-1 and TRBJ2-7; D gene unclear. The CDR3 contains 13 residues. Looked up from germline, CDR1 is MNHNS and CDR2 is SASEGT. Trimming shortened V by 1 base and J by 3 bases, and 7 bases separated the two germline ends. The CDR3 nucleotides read TGTGCCAGCAGTGAAGTATATCACTACGAGCAGTACTTC. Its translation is CASSEVYHYEQYF.

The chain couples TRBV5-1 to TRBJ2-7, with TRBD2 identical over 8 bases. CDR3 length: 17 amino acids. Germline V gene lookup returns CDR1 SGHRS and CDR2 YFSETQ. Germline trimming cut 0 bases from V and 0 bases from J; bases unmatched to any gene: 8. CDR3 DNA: TGCGCCAGCAGCTTGGGGGCTAGCGGGTTAATCTCCTACGAGCAGTACTTC. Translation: CASSLGASGLISYEQYF. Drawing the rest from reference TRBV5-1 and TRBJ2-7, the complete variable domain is KAGVTQTPRYLIKTRGQQVTLSCSPISGHRSVSWYQQTPGQGLQFLFEYFSETQRNKGNFPGRFSGRQFSNSRSEMNVSTLELGDSALYLCASSLGASGLISYEQYFGPGTRLTVT.

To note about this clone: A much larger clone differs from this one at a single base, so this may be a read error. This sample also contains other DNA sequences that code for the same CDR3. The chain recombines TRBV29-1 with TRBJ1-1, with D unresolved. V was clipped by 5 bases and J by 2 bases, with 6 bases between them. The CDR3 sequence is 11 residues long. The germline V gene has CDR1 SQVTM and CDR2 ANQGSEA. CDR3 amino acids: CSVTVNTEAFF. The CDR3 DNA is TGCAGCGTTACGGTAAACACTGAAGCTTTCTTT.

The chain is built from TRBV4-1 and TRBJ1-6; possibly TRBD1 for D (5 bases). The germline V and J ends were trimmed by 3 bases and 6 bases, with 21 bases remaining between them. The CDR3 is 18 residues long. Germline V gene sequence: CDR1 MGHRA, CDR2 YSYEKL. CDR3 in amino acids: CASSQGRVKLIINSPLHF. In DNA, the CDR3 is TGCGCCAGCAGCCAGGGACGGGTGAAACTAATAATTAATTCACCCCTCCACTTT.

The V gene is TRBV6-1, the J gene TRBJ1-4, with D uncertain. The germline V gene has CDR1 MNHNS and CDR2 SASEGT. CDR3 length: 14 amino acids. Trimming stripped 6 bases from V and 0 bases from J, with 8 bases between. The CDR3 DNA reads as TGTGCCAGCAGGGGAATGGCAACTAATGAAAAACTGTTTTTT. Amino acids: CASRGMATNEKLFF.

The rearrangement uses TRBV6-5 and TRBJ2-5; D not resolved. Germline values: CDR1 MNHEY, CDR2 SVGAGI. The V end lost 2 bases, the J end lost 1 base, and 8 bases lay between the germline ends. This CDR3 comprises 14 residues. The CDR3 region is CASSYNGAQETQYF. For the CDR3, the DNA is TGTGCCAGCAGTTACAATGGAGCCCAAGAGACCCAGTACTTC.

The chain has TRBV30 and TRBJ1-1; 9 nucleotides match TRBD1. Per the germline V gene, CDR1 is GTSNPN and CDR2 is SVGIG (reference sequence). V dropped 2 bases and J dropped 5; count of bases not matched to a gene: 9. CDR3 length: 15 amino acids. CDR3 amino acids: CAWSFRTGARTEAFF. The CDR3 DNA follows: TGTGCCTGGAGTTTTCGGACAGGGGCGAGGACTGAAGCTTTCTTT.

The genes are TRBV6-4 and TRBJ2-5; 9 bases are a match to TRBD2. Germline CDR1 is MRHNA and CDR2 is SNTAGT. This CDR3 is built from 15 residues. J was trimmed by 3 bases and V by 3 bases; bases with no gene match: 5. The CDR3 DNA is TGTGCCAGCAGTGAGGCGGGGGGGGGAGAAGAGACCCAGTACTTC. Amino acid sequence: CASSEAGGGEETQYF.

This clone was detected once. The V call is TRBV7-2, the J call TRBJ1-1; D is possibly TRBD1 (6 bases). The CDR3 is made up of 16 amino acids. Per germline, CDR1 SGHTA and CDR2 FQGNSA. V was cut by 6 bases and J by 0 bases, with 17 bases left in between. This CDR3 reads CASRKQGSAVNTEAFF. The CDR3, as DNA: TGTGCCAGCAGGAAACAGGGTTCGGCGGTGAACACTGAAGCTTTCTTT.

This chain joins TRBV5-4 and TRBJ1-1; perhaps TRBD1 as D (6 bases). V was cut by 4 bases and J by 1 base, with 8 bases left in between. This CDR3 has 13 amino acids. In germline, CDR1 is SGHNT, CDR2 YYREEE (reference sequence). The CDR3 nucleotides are TGTGCCAGCAGCGCGGGACAGAACACTGAAGCTTTCTTT. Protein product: CASSAGQNTEAFF.

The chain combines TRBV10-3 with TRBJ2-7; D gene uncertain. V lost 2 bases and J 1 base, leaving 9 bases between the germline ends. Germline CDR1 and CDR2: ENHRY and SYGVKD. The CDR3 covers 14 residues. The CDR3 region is CAISEVKGSYEQYF. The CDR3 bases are TGTGCCATCAGTGAGGTGAAGGGATCCTACGAGCAGTACTTC.